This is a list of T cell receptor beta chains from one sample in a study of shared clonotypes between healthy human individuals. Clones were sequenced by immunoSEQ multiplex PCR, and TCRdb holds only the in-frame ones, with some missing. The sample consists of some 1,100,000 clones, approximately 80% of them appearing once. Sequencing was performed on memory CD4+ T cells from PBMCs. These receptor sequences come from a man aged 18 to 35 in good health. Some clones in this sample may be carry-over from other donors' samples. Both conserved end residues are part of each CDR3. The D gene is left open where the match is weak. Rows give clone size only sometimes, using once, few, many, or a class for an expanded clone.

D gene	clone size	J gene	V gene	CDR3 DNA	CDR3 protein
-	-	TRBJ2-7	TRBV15	TGTGCCACCAGCAGGCAAAACTCCTACGAGCAGTACTTC	CATSRQNSYEQYF
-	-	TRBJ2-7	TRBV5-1	TGCGCCAGCAAGGTTGGTTCGGGAACCTCCTACGAGCAGTACTTC	CASKVGSGTSYEQYF
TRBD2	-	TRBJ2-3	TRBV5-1	TGCGCCAGCAGCCCCGTAGCGGGAGTGGGTACGCAGTATTTT	CASSPVAGVGTQYF
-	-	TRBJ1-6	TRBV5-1	TGCGCCAGCAGCTTCACAGGGTTGAACAATTCACCCCTCCACTTT	CASSFTGLNNSPLHF
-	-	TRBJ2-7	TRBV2	TGTGCCAGCAGGGGGGACTCCCCAAGGGTGGGGGAGCAGTACTTC	CASRGDSPRVGEQYF
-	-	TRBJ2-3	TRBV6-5	TGTGCCAGCAGTTACAGGTCTATTGGTGCGACAGATACGCAGTATTTT	CASSYRSIGATDTQYF
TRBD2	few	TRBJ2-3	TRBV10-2	TGCGCCAGCACGTGGGGACTAGCGGGAGGGGGAGATACGCAGTATTTT	CASTWGLAGGGDTQYF
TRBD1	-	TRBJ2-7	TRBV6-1	TGTGCCAGCAGTGAAGCAGACAGGGTCCCCTACTACGAGCAGTACTTC	CASSEADRVPYYEQYF
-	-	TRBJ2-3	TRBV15	TGTGCCACCAGCAGAGCCCTAGCCACGCAGTATTTT	CATSRALATQYF
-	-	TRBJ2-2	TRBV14	TGTGCCAGCAGCCTCCTCATTGGCGGGGAGCTGTTTTTT	CASSLLIGGELFF
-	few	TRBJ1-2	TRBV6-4	TGTGCCACGGGGATTCCTATGAGCTACACCTTC	CATGIPMSYTF
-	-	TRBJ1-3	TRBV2	TGTGCCAGCAGTGCAGGCAGCTTTGCCAACACCATATATTTT	CASSAGSFANTIYF
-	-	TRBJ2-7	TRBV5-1	TGCGCCAGCAGCCGACCCGCAGGTCCCTACGAGCAGTACTTC	CASSRPAGPYEQYF
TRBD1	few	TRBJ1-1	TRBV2	TGTGCCAGTCAACTGGGGACTACAGGGGAGGCTTTCTTT	CASQLGTTGEAFF
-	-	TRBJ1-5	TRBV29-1	TGCAGCGTTGGGGCGGGGTTCAATCAGCCCCAGCATTTT	CSVGAGFNQPQHF
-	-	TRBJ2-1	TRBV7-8	TGTGCCAGCAGCTTATCGGGGGTCTCCTACAATGAGCAGTTCTTC	CASSLSGVSYNEQFF
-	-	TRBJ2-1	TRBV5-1	TGCGCCAGCAGCTTGACTCGGGGGGAGCAGTTCTTC	CASSLTRGEQFF
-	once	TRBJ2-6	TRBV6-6	TGTGCCAGCACTTTTGCTAGGCCATTTGGGGCCAACGTCCTGACTTTC	CASTFARPFGANVLTF
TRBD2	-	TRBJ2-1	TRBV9	TGTGCCAGCAGCGGAGGGCGAGCGGGAGGGAATGAGCAGTTCTTC	CASSGGRAGGNEQFF
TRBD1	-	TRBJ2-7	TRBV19	TGTGCCAGTAGTCCACGACCGGGACAGCCGATCGGATTCTCCTACGAGCAGTACTTC	CASSPRPGQPIGFSYEQYF
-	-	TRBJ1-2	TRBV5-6	TGTGCCAGCAGCTTGGCCCTGTCACAGAACTATGGCTACACCTTC	CASSLALSQNYGYTF
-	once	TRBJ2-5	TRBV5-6	TGTGCCAGCAGCCCGGGACCACAAGAGACCCAGTACTTC	CASSPGPQETQYF
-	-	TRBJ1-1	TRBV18	TGTGCCAGCTCACCCCTGAGGGGGGCGGCTTTCTTT	CASSPLRGAAFF
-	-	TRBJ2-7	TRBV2	TGTGCCAGCAGTGTCCTAGTAATCCCCTACGAGCAGTACTTC	CASSVLVIPYEQYF
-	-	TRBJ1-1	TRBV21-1	TGTGCCAGCAGCAAATGGGTAAAAGGTCAGGTTAACACTGAAGCTTTCTTT	CASSKWVKGQVNTEAFF
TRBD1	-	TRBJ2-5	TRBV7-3	TGTGCCAGCAGCCAGGACAGGACCGAGACCCAGTACTTC	CASSQDRTETQYF